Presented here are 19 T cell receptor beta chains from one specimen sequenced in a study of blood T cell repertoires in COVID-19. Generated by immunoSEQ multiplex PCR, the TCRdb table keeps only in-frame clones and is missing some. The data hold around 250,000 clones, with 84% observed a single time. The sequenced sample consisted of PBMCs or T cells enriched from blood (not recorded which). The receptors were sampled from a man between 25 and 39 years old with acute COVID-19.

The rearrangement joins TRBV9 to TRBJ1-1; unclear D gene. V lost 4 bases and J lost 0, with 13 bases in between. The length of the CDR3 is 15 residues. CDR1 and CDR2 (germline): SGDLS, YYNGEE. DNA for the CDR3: TGTGCCAGCAGCTTTCTACAGCCCCTGAACACTGAAGCTTTCTTT. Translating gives CASSFLQPLNTEAFF. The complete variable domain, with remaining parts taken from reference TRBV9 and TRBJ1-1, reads DSGVTQTPKHLITATGQRVTLRCSPRSGDLSVYWYQQSLDQGLQFLIQYYNGEERAKGNILERFSAQQFPDLHSELNLSSLELGDSALYFCASSFLQPLNTEAFFGQGTRLTVV.

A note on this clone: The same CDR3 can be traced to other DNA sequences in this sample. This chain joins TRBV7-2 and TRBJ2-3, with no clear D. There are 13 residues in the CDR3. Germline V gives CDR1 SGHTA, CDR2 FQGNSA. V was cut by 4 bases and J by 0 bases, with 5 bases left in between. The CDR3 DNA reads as TGTGCCAGCAGCTCCCCAAGCACAGATACGCAGTATTTT. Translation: CASSSPSTDTQYF.

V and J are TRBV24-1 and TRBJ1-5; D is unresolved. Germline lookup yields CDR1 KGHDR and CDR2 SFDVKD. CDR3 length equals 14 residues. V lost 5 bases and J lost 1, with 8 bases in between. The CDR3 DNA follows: TGTGCCACCAGTGCCAGCGGAAGCAATCAGCCCCAGCATTTT. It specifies CATSASGSNQPQHF.

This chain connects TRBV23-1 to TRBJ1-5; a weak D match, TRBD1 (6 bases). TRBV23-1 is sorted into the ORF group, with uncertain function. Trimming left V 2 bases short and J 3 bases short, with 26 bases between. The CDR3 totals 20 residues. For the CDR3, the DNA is TGCGCCAGCAGTCAACAGAGGGGGGGGCCTTCCCTGGACGACAATCAGCCCCAGCATTTT. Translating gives CASSQQRGGPSLDDNQPQHF.

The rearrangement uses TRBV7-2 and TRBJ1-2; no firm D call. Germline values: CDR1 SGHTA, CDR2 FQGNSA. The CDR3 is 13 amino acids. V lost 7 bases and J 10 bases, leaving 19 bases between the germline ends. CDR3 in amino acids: CASNPDGLPNYTF. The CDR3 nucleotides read TGTGCCAGCAACCCTGACGGGTTGCCCAACTACACCTTC. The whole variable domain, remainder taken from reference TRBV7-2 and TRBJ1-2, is GAGVSQSPSNKVTEKGKDVELRCDPISGHTALYWYRQSLGQGLEFLIYFQGNSAPDKSGLPSDRFSAERTGGSVSTLTIQRTQQEDSAVYLCASNPDGLPNYTFGSGTRLTVV.

CDR3 in amino acids: CASSLFQAYGYTF. CDR3 DNA: TGCGCCAGCAGCTTGTTTCAGGCCTATGGCTACACCTTC. The chain is built from TRBV5-1 and TRBJ1-2; D not resolved. V shed 1 base and J shed 4 bases, with 8 bases lying between them. The CDR3 totals 13 residues. From germline, CDR1 is SGHRS and CDR2 YFSETQ.

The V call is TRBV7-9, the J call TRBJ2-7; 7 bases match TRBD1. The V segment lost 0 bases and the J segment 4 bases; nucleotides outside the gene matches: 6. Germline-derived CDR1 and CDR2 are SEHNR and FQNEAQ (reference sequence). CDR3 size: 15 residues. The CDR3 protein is CASSLAIGQEYEQYV. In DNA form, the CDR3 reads TGTGCCAGCAGCTTAGCGATCGGACAGGAATACGAGCAGTACGTC.

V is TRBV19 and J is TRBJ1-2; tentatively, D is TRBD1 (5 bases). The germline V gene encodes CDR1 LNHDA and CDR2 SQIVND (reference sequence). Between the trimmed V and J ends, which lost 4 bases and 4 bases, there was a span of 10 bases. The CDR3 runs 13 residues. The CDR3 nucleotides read TGTGCCAGTAGTAACCGACAGCTCTATGGCTACACCTTC. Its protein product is CASSNRQLYGYTF.

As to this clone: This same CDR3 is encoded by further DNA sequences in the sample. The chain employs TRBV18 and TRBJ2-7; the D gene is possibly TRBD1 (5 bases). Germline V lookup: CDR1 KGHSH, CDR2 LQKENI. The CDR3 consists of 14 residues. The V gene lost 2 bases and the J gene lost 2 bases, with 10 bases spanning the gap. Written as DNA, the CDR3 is TGTGCCAGCTCACCAAGTGGGGCTACCTACGAGCAGTACGTC. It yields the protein CASSPSGATYEQYV.

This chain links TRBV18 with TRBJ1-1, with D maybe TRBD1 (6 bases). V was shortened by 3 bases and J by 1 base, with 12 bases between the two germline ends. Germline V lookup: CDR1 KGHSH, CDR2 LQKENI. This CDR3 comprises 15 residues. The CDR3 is CASSPARGGNTEAFF. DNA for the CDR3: TGTGCCAGCTCACCCGCGAGGGGGGGGAACACTGAAGCTTTCTTT.

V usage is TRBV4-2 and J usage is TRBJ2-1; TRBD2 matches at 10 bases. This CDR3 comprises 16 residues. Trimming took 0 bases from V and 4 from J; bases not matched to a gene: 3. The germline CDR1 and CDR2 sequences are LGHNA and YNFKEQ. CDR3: CASSQDGLAEYNEQFF. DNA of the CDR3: TGTGCCAGCAGCCAAGATGGACTAGCGGAGTACAATGAGCAGTTCTTC.

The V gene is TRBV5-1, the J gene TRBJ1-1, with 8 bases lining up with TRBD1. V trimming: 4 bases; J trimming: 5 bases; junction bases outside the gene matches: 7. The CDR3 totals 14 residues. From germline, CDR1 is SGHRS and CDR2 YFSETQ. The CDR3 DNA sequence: TGCGCCAGCAGCGCCGACAGGGGTGGGACTGAAGCTTTCTTT. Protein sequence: CASSADRGGTEAFF.

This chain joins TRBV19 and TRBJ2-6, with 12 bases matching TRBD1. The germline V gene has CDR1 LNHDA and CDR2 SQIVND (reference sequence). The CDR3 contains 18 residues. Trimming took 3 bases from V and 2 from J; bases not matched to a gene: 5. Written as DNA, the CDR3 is TGTGCCAGTAGTATTTTGGGACAGGGGGCGCCTGGGGCCAACGTCCTGACTTTC. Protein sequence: CASSILGQGAPGANVLTF.

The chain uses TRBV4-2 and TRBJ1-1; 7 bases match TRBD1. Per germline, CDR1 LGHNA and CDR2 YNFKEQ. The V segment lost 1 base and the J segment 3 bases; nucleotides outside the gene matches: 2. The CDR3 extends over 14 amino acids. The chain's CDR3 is CASSQGTGDTEAFF. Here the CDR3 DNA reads TGTGCCAGCAGCCAAGGAACAGGGGACACTGAAGCTTTCTTT.

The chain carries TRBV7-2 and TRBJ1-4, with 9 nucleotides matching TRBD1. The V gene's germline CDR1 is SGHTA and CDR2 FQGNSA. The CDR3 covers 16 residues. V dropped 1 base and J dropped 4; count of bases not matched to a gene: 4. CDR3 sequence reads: CASSLDGTGNNEKLFF. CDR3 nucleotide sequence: TGTGCCAGCAGCTTAGATGGGACAGGGAATAATGAAAAACTGTTTTTT.

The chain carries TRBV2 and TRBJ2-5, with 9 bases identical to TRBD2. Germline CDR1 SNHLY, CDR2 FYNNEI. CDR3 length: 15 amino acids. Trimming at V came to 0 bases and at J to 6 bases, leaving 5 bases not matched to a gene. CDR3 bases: TGTGCCAGCAGTGAAGCCGCGGGGGGGGCCCAGACCCAGTACTTC. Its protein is CASSEAAGGAQTQYF.

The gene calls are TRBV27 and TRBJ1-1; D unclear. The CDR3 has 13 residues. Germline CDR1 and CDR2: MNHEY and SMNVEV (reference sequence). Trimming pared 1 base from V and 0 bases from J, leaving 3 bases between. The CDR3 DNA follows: TGTGCCAGCAGTTTATATATGAACACTGAAGCTTTCTTT. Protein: CASSLYMNTEAFF.

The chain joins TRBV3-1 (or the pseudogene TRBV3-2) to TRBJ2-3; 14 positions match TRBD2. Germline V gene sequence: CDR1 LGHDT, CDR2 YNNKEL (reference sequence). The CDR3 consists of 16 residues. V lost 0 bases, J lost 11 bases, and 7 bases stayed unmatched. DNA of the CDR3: TGTGCCAGCAGCCAAGATCCCGGGACTAGCGGGGGAAGGCAGTATTTT. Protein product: CASSQDPGTSGGRQYF.

CDR3 bases: TGTGCCAGTAGTATAGATTTTCGGCGGGTGACCCTTTATCAGCCCCAGCATTTT. This gives the protein CASSIDFRRVTLYQPQHF. The chain couples TRBV19 to TRBJ1-5; D remains unclear. This CDR3 is 18 amino acids long. V lost 0 bases and J 5 bases, leaving 20 bases between the germline ends. The V gene's germline CDR1 is LNHDA and CDR2 SQIVND (reference sequence).